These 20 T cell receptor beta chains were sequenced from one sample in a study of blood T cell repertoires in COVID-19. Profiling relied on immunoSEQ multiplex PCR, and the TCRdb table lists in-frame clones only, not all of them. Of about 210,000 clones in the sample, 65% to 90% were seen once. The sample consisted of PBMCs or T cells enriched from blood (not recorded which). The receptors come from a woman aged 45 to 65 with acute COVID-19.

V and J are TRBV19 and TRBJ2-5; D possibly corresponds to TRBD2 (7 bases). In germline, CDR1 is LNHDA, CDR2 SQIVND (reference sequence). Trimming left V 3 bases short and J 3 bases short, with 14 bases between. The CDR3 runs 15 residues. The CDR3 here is CASSMGGATKETQYF. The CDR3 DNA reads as TGTGCCAGTAGTATGGGGGGGGCGACTAAAGAGACCCAGTACTTC. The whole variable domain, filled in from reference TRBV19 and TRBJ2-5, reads DGGITQSPKYLFRKEGQNVTLSCEQNLNHDAMYWYRQDPGQGLRLIYYSQIVNDFQKGDIAEGYSVSREKKESFPLTVTSAQKNPTAFYLCASSMGGATKETQYFGPGTRLLVL.

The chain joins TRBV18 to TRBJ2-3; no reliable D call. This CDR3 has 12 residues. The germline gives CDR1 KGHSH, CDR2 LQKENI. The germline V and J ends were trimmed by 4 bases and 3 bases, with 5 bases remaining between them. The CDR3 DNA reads TGTGCCAGCTCACTAGATACAGATACGCAGTATTTT. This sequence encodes CASSLDTDTQYF. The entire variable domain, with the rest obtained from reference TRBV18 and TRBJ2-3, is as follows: NAGVMQNPRHLVRRRGQEARLRCSPMKGHSHVYWYRQLPEEGLKFMVYLQKENIIDESGMPKERFSAEFPKEGPSILRIQQVVRGDSAAYFCASSLDTDTQYFGPGTRLTVL.

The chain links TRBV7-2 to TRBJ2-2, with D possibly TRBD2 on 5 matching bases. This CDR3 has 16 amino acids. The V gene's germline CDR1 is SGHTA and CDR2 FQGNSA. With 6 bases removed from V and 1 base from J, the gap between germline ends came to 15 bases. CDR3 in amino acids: CASRKGPSGNTGELFF. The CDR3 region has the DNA TGTGCCAGCAGAAAAGGACCGAGCGGGAACACCGGGGAGCTGTTTTTT.

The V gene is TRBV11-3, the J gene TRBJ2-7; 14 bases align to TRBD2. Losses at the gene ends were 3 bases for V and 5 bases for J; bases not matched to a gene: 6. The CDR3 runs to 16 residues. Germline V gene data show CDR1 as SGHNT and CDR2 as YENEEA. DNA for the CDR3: TGTGCCAGCAGCTTTGGGACTAGCGGGGGCTGGGACGAGCAGTACTTC. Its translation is CASSFGTSGGWDEQYF.

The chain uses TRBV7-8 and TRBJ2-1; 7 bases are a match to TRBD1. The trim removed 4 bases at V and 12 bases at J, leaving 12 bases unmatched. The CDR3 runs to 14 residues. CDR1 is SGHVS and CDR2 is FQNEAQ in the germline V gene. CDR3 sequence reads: CASSSPQGQYGQFF. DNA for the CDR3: TGTGCCAGCAGCTCCCCACAGGGGCAGTACGGGCAGTTCTTC.

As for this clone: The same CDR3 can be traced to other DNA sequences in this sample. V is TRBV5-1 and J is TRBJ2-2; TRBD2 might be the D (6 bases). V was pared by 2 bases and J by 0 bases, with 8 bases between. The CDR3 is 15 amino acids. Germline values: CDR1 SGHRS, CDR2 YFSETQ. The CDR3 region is CASSLGGTNTGELFF. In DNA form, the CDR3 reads TGCGCCAGCAGCTTAGGCGGGACGAACACCGGGGAGCTGTTTTTT.

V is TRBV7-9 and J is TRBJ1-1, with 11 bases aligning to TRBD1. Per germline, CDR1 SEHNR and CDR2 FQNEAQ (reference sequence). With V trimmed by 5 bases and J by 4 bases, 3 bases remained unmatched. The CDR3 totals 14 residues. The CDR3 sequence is CASSPGQGATEAFF. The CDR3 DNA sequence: TGTGCCAGCAGCCCTGGACAGGGGGCCACTGAAGCTTTCTTT.

In DNA form, the CDR3 reads TGTGCCAGCAGCCAGCTAGGAGGCGAGCAGTTCTTC. It encodes CASSQLGGEQFF. The chain employs TRBV5-6 and TRBJ2-1; TRBD2 might be the D (5 bases). Germline lookup yields CDR1 SGHDT and CDR2 YYEEEE. Trimming pared 4 bases from V and 10 bases from J, leaving 12 bases between. This CDR3 contains 12 residues.

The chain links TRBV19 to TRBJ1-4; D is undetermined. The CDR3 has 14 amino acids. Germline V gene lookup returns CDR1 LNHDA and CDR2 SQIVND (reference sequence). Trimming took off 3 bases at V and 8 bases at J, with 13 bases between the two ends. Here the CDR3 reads CASSMATLREKLFF. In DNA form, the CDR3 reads TGTGCCAGTAGTATGGCGACCTTGAGGGAAAAACTGTTTTTT.

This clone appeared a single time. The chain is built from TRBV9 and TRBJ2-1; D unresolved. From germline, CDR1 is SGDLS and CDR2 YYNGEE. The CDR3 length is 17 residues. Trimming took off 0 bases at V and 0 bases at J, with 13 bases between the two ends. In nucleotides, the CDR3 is TGTGCCAGCAGCGTAGGGTTTAGTCTAGTCTCCTACAATGAGCAGTTCTTC. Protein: CASSVGFSLVSYNEQFF.

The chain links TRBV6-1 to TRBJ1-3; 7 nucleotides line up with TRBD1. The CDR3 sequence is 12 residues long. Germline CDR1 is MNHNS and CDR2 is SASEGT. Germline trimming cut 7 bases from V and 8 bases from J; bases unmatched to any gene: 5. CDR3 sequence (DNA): TGTGCCAGCAAAGACAGGGCCCACACCATATATTTT. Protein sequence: CASKDRAHTIYF.

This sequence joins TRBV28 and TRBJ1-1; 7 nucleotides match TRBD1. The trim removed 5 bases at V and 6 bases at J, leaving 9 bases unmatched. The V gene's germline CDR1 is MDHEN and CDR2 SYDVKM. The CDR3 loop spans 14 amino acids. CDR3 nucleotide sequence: TGTGCCAGCAGTCAGACAGGGTGGGAGGCTGAAGCTTTCTTT. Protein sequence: CASSQTGWEAEAFF.

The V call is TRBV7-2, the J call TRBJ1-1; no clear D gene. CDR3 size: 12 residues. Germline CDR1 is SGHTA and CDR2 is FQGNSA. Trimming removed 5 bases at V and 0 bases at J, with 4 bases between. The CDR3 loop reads CASSQLNTEAFF. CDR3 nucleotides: TGTGCCAGCAGCCAGTTGAACACTGAAGCTTTCTTT. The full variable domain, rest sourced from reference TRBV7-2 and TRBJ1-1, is GAGVSQSPSNKVTEKGKDVELRCDPISGHTALYWYRQSLGQGLEFLIYFQGNSAPDKSGLPSDRFSAERTGGSVSTLTIQRTQQEDSAVYLCASSQLNTEAFFGQGTRLTVV.

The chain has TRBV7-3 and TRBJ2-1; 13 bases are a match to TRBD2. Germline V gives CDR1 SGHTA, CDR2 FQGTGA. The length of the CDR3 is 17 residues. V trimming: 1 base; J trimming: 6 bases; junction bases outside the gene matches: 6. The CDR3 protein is CASSLIGWTSGSNEQFF. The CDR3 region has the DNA TGTGCCAGCAGCTTAATTGGGTGGACTAGCGGGAGCAATGAGCAGTTCTTC. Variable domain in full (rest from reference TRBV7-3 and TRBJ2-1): GAGVSQTPSNKVTEKGKYVELRCDPISGHTALYWYRQSLGQGPEFLIYFQGTGAADDSGLPNDRFFAVRPEGSVSTLKIQRTERGDSAVYLCASSLIGWTSGSNEQFFGPGTRLTVL.

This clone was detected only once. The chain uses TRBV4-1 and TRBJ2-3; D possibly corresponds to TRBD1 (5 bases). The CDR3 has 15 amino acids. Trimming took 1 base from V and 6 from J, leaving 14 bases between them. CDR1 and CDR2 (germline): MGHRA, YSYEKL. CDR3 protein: CASSQVRVAGDTQYF. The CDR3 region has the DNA TGCGCCAGCAGCCAAGTCAGGGTAGCAGGGGATACGCAGTATTTT.

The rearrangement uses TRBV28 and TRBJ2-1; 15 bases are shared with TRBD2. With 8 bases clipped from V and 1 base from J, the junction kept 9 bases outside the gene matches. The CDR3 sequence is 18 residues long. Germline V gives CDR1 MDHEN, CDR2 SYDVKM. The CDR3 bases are TGTGCCAGCGCGGGACTAGCGGGAGGACGGGGTTCCTACAATGAGCAGTTCTTC. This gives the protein CASAGLAGGRGSYNEQFF.

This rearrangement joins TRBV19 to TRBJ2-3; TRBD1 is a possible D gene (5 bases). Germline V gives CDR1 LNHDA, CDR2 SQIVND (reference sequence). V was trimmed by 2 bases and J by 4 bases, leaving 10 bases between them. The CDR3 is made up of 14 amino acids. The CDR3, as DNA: TGTGCCAGTAGTATAAAGGCAGGGCCAGATACGCAGTATTTT. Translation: CASSIKAGPDTQYF.

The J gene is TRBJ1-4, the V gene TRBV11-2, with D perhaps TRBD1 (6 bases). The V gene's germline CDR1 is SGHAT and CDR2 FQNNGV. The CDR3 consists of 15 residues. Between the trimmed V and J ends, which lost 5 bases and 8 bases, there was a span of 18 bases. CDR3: CASSPQGHEREKLFF. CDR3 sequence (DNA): TGTGCCAGCAGCCCCCAGGGGCACGAGAGAGAAAAACTGTTTTTT.

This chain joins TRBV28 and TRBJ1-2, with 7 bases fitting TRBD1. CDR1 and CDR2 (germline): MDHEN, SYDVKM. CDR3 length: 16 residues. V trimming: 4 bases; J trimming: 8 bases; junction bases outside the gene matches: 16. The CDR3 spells CASSSGQATPIWGYTF. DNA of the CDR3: TGTGCCAGCAGTTCCGGACAGGCCACCCCGATCTGGGGCTACACCTTC.

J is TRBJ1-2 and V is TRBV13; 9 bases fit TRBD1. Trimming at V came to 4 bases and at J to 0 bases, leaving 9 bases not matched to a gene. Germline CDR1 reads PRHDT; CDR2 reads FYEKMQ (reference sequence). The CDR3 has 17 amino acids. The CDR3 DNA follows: TGTGCCAGCAGCTATTCGGACAGGGGAGGACCTAACTATGGCTACACCTTC. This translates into CASSYSDRGGPNYGYTF.